This record looks at one T cell receptor beta chain sequence and its context. This clonotype was recorded a few times. It lacks a known antigen. Per-nucleotide qualities are absent, and no much larger clonotype sits a single base away. According to the study, the label for this sample's treatment or condition signals: allogeneic hematopoietic cell transplantation with graft depleted of TCRalphabeta T cells and CD19 B cells. The transplant recipients were children given TCRalphabeta/CD19-depleted allogeneic hematopoietic cell grafts. The source of the sample is a study of T-cell reconstitution after alpha-beta-depleted transplantation in children (dated by TCRdb to the mid-2010s). Turning to the overall study: Using TCR repertoire profiling, the study followed T-cell immune reconstitution in a quantitative way in children after TCRalphabeta/CD19-depleted allogeneic hematopoietic cell transplantation.

From a lookup of the germline V gene, CDR1 and CDR2 are MGHRA and YSYEKL. Measured from the cysteine to the phenylalanine, the CDR3 is 15 residues long. Just CDR3 DNA is preserved here, 45 bases in frame from base 1. Relative to germline, V is 0 bases shorter and J is 7 bases shorter, with 13 bases between their ends. Study-wide findings and limitations: Apparently early alphabetaT-cell count recovery about two months after transplant reportedly relied on only several hundred rapidly expanded clones derived from non-depleted graft cells. The frequencies of hyperexpanded clones fell over the following months, and after one year, T-cell counts and TCRbeta diversity were mostly attributed to newly produced T cells. In some patients, the high TCRbeta diversity seen at day 60 was put down to recipient T cells and intrathymic progenitors that had survived conditioning.

Receptors were amplified or captured by PCR. Reads for this sample came from an Illumina HiSeq 2500. To normalize quantification of the TCRbeta repertoire, the TCR libraries were built with molecular barcoding that relied on unique molecular identifiers. TCRdb took the public reads, trimmed them with fastp at Q25, ran MiXCR for clone calling and kept in-frame beta chains. Rows are unified per CDR3 protein, each entry keeping the most common DNA and genes. The sample table holds about 300,000 distinct CDR3 sequences, of which roughly a tenth were seen once. The ten largest clones take up less than 8% of the sample.

The origin of this receptor is a boy in the first two years of life with acute myeloid leukemia, due to receive a stem cell transplant. The rearranged chain carries TRBV4-1 and TRBJ1-5; D gene: possibly TRBD1, on 6 matching bases. The sequences come from PBMCs, collected before TCRalphabeta/CD19-depleted stem cell transplant. CDR3 sequence: CASSQDGAGDQPQHF. The DNA is TGCGCCAGCAGCCAAGATGGGGCAGGGGACCAGCCCCAGCATTTT.